The 32 T cell receptor beta chains presented below share a single source sample, sequenced in a study of blood T cell repertoires in COVID-19. Clones were sequenced by immunoSEQ multiplex PCR, and TCRdb holds only the in-frame ones, with some missing. The table lists approximately 300,000 clones, 85% to 90% of them singletons. The sequenced sample was peripheral blood. The origin of the receptors is a woman aged 40 to 50 with acute or convalescent COVID-19.

The chain links TRBV7-2 to TRBJ2-3; TRBD2 aligns across 7 bases. V lost 0 bases, J lost 7 bases, and 4 bases stayed unmatched. The CDR3 has 14 amino acids. Germline V gene lookup returns CDR1 SGHTA and CDR2 FQGNSA. The CDR3 nucleotides are TGTGCCAGCAGCTTAGCGGGGGGGTCGTATACGCAGTATTTT. Its protein product is CASSLAGGSYTQYF.

The chain joins TRBV4-1 to TRBJ2-7, with D possibly TRBD2 on 7 matching bases. The CDR3 is 14 residues long. The V and J ends lost 4 bases and 5 bases respectively, with 15 bases between them. Germline CDR1 MGHRA, CDR2 YSYEKL. The CDR3 spells CASSPAGGLHEQYV. The CDR3 region has the DNA TGCGCCAGCAGCCCCGCCGGGGGGCTCCACGAGCAGTACGTC.

CDR3 residues: CASSGRQGAGTGELFF. CDR3 sequence (DNA): TGTGCCAGCAGTGGACGACAGGGGGCGGGCACCGGGGAGCTGTTTTTT. J is TRBJ2-2 and V is TRBV6-1, with 10 positions matching TRBD1. Germline values: CDR1 MNHNS, CDR2 SASEGT. This CDR3 has 16 amino acids. Trimming removed 4 bases from V and 4 bases from J; junction bases left unmatched: 6.

This chain uses TRBV5-1 with TRBJ2-1, with TRBD2 matching over 10 bases. V lost 4 bases to trimming and J lost 4 bases; unmatched junction nucleotides: 5. This CDR3 region has 15 residues. The germline CDR1 and CDR2 sequences are SGHRS and YFSETQ. The chain's CDR3 is CASSRTSGDYNEQFF. In DNA, the CDR3 is TGCGCCAGCAGCCGCACTAGCGGGGATTACAATGAGCAGTTCTTC.

The chain carries TRBV2 and TRBJ1-3; D might be TRBD1 (6 bases). Germline V gene data show CDR1 as SNHLY and CDR2 as FYNNEI. V gave up 8 bases and J gave up 3 bases, with 20 bases separating them. The CDR3 spans 16 residues. The CDR3 DNA follows: TGTGCCAGCCGAAGGCGGGGAGGGGGTTATGGAAACACCATATATTTT. Translation gives CASRRRGGGYGNTIYF. The full variable domain, its missing parts supplied by reference TRBV2 and TRBJ1-3, is EPEVTQTPSHQVTQMGQEVILRCVPISNHLYFYWYRQILGQKVEFLVSFYNNEISEKSEIFDDQFSVERPDGSNFTLKIRSTKLEDSAMYFCASRRRGGGYGNTIYFGEGSWLTVV.

The chain combines TRBV30 with TRBJ2-5; TRBD2 matches 8 bases. V was clipped by 2 bases and J by 6 bases; unmatched bases: 5. Germline V lookup: CDR1 GTSNPN, CDR2 SVGIG (reference sequence). CDR3 size: 13 residues. The CDR3 nucleotides read TGTGCCTGGAGTAACCGGGGGGGGCAGACCCAGTACTTC. Amino acids: CAWSNRGGQTQYF. The full variable domain, in which reference TRBV30 and TRBJ2-5 provide the parts outside the CDR3, is SQTIHQWPATLVQPVGSPLSLECTVEGTSNPNLYWYRQAAGRGLQLLFYSVGIGQISSEVPQNLSASRPQDRQFILSSKKLLLSDSGFYLCAWSNRGGQTQYFGPGTRLLVL.

The J gene is TRBJ1-4, the V gene TRBV2; D not resolved. CDR1 and CDR2 from the germline V gene are SNHLY and FYNNEI. The CDR3 covers 14 residues. V was shortened by 3 bases and J by 0 bases, with 5 bases between the two germline ends. CDR3 sequence (DNA): TGTGCCAGCAGTGAGAGGTCAACTAATGAAAAACTGTTTTTT. Translation gives CASSERSTNEKLFF.

This clone appeared once. This rearrangement joins TRBV19 to TRBJ1-2; tentative D call: TRBD1 (6 bases). The CDR3 is 13 amino acids. Trimming left V 7 bases short and J 3 bases short, with 12 bases between. CDR1 LNHDA and CDR2 SQIVND come from the germline V gene (reference sequence). Here the CDR3 reads CASIPGQYYGYTF. The CDR3 DNA reads TGTGCCAGTATTCCAGGACAGTACTATGGCTACACCTTC.

The J gene is TRBJ2-3, the V gene TRBV28, with 7 bases lining up with TRBD2. V trimming: 5 bases; J trimming: 5 bases; junction bases outside the gene matches: 19. The CDR3 has 18 residues. Germline CDR1 and CDR2: MDHEN and SYDVKM. For the CDR3, the DNA is TGTGCCAGCAGTATCACTTCATCGTTGACTAGCATTGGAGATACGCAGTATTTT. As protein: CASSITSSLTSIGDTQYF.

The chain employs TRBV29-1 and TRBJ2-3, with 8 bases that match TRBD1. V gave up 7 bases and J gave up 5 bases; unmatched junction bases: 8. The germline CDR1 and CDR2 sequences are SQVTM and ANQGSEA. This CDR3 spans 13 amino acids. The CDR3 nucleotides read TGCAGCGACGCCCAGGGGGCGGGAGATACGCAGTATTTT. It specifies CSDAQGAGDTQYF.

This clone was observed a single time. The rearrangement uses TRBV30 and TRBJ1-4, with 8 nucleotides matching TRBD1. V dropped 5 bases and J dropped 11; count of bases not matched to a gene: 7. The CDR3 sequence is 12 residues long. Germline assignment: CDR1 GTSNPN and CDR2 SVGIG (reference sequence). The CDR3 reads CAWDRGGGKLFF. CDR3 coding DNA: TGTGCCTGGGACAGGGGTGGTGGGAAACTGTTTTTT.

This chain joins TRBV5-1 and TRBJ2-3, with D tentatively TRBD2 (5 bases). With 4 bases removed from V and 7 bases from J, the gap between germline ends came to 10 bases. In germline, CDR1 is SGHRS, CDR2 YFSETQ. The length of the CDR3 is 12 residues. CDR3: CASSRPGNTQYF. As DNA, the CDR3 is TGCGCCAGCAGCCGGCCCGGGAATACGCAGTATTTT.

In its sample, this clone was seen a few times. The chain carries TRBV7-9 and TRBJ1-2, with D possibly TRBD1 on 6 matching bases. Germline CDR1 SEHNR, CDR2 FQNEAQ (reference sequence). The CDR3 totals 15 residues. V was pared by 5 bases and J by 8 bases, with 21 bases between. CDR3 nucleotide sequence: TGTGCCAGCAGCCCGATCCCCGCAGGGGTGCTGGGCTACACCTTC. Amino acids: CASSPIPAGVLGYTF.

J is TRBJ2-5 and V is TRBV7-8; 10 nucleotides agree with TRBD2. CDR3 length: 16 residues. Per germline, CDR1 SGHVS and CDR2 FQNEAQ. Trimming at V came to 1 base and at J to 4 bases, leaving 6 bases not matched to a gene. Written as DNA, the CDR3 is TGTGCCAGCAGCTTAGGGCAAGCGGGGGGGGCAGAGACCCAGTACTTC. Translated, it gives CASSLGQAGGAETQYF.

The J gene is TRBJ1-3, the V gene TRBV15, with D unresolved. CDR1 LNHNV and CDR2 YYDKDF come from the germline V gene (reference sequence). V lost 0 bases, J lost 7 bases, and 13 bases lay in between. The CDR3 has 15 amino acids. The chain's CDR3 is CATSRDRFAGNTIYF. Here the CDR3 DNA reads TGTGCCACCAGCAGAGATCGGTTCGCGGGGAACACCATATATTTT.

The chain uses TRBV3-1 (or the pseudogene TRBV3-2) and TRBJ2-7; 8 bases are shared with TRBD1. Germline lookup yields CDR1 LGHDT and CDR2 YNNKEL (reference sequence). This CDR3 spans 11 amino acids. The CDR3 region is CASSQQGALDV. The CDR3 bases are TGTGCCAGCAGCCAACAGGGGGCTTTAGACGTC.

The chain couples TRBV2 to TRBJ2-3; 10 bases line up with TRBD2. The CDR3 is made up of 20 amino acids. The germline gives CDR1 SNHLY, CDR2 FYNNEI. The V gene end was trimmed by 3 bases and the J gene end by 6 bases; junction bases not matched to a gene: 21. The CDR3 sequence: CASSDPGAGGHAGPHDTQYF. DNA for the CDR3: TGTGCCAGCAGTGACCCGGGAGCGGGGGGGCATGCCGGGCCACACGATACGCAGTATTTT.

This clone has more than one count but fewer than ten. V is TRBV2 and J is TRBJ1-2; a weak D match, TRBD1 (5 bases). The length of the CDR3 is 14 residues. Looked up from germline, CDR1 is SNHLY and CDR2 is FYNNEI. V lost 3 bases and J 6 bases, leaving 14 bases between the germline ends. CDR3 coding DNA: TGTGCCAGCAGTGATCGGGGGGGAAGGGATGGCTACACCTTC. As protein: CASSDRGGRDGYTF.

The count of this clone is one. The V and J genes are TRBV5-6 and TRBJ2-1; D may be TRBD1 (6 bases). The germline V gene has CDR1 SGHDT and CDR2 YYEEEE. Between the trimmed V and J ends, which lost 5 bases and 6 bases, there was a span of 24 bases. There are 17 residues in the CDR3. CDR3 region: CASSSGVRASSFNEQFF. The DNA for the CDR3 is TGTGCCAGCAGTTCAGGGGTGCGCGCCTCTAGTTTCAATGAGCAGTTCTTC.

The chain couples TRBV7-7 to TRBJ1-3, with D possibly TRBD1 on 6 matching bases. The CDR3 covers 16 residues. The germline V and J ends were trimmed by 2 bases and 4 bases, with 15 bases remaining between them. Germline lookup yields CDR1 SSHAT and CDR2 FNYEAQ (reference sequence). CDR3 bases: TGTGCCAGCAGCTTACTCGGAGAGGGGGAAGGAAACACCATATATTTT. Amino acid sequence: CASSLLGEGEGNTIYF.

The V call is TRBV3-1 (or the pseudogene TRBV3-2), the J call TRBJ1-2; 9 bases are shared with TRBD1. Trimming cost V 4 bases and J 5 bases; bases outside gene matches: 2. The CDR3 contains 13 residues. Per the germline V gene, CDR1 is LGHDT and CDR2 is YNNKEL (reference sequence). The CDR3 DNA reads as TGTGCCAGCAGCCGAGACAGGGGGTATGGCTACACCTTC. Its translation: CASSRDRGYGYTF.

This sequence joins TRBV11-2 and TRBJ2-1, with 11 bases lining up with TRBD2. Germline CDR1 reads SGHAT; CDR2 reads FQNNGV. The CDR3 totals 18 residues. J gave up 2 bases and V 3 bases, and 9 bases lay outside the gene matches. The CDR3 spells CASSLEELAGEPYNEQFF. CDR3 sequence (DNA): TGTGCCAGCAGCTTGGAGGAACTAGCGGGGGAACCCTACAATGAGCAGTTCTTC.

The sample holds a few counts of this clone. This sequence joins TRBV19 and TRBJ2-1, with TRBD1 matching 8 bases. The CDR3 extends over 16 amino acids. The germline CDR1 and CDR2 sequences are LNHDA and SQIVND (reference sequence). With V trimmed by 7 bases and J by 4 bases, 12 bases remained unmatched. CDR3 loop: CASTINRDRQYNEQFF. CDR3 nucleotides: TGTGCCAGTACAATAAACCGGGACAGGCAATACAATGAGCAGTTCTTC.

The sample holds one count of this clone. J is TRBJ2-1 and V is TRBV4-1; D is unclear. Germline CDR1 is MGHRA and CDR2 is YSYEKL. Trimming removed 4 bases at V and 7 bases at J, with 17 bases between. This CDR3 comprises 15 residues. CDR3 loop: CASSRIAVSENEQFF. Here the CDR3 DNA reads TGCGCCAGCAGCCGAATCGCCGTCAGTGAAAATGAGCAGTTCTTC.

The gene calls are TRBV6-6 and TRBJ2-1; TRBD2 matches at 10 bases. J lost 4 bases, V lost 5 bases, and 2 bases had no gene match. The CDR3 spans 14 residues. Germline CDR1 reads MNHNY; CDR2 reads SVGAGI (reference sequence). The CDR3 DNA reads TGTGCCAGCAGTAGCGGGGGGGTTTACAATGAGCAGTTCTTC. It yields the protein CASSSGGVYNEQFF.

This clone has just one count. The chain recombines TRBV4-2 with TRBJ2-6; possibly TRBD1 for D (6 bases). This CDR3 comprises 18 residues. Germline V gene sequence: CDR1 LGHNA, CDR2 YNFKEQ. Between the trimmed V and J ends, which lost 2 bases and 4 bases, there was a span of 18 bases. The CDR3 DNA reads as TGTGCCAGCAGCCAACTGATTGTCACAGGGTCCGGGGCCAACGTCCTGACTTTC. Its translation is CASSQLIVTGSGANVLTF.

V usage is TRBV30 and J usage is TRBJ2-7; D may be TRBD2 (5 bases). CDR1 GTSNPN and CDR2 SVGIG come from the germline V gene (reference sequence). The CDR3 length is 13 residues. Trimming took off 7 bases at V and 1 base at J, with 14 bases between the two ends. The CDR3 loop reads CAYQTGVSYEQYV. In nucleotides, the CDR3 is TGTGCCTATCAGACCGGGGTGTCCTACGAGCAGTACGTC.

The chain uses TRBV19 and TRBJ1-3, with D perhaps TRBD1 (5 bases). Germline CDR1 reads LNHDA; CDR2 reads SQIVND (reference sequence). The CDR3 is made up of 13 amino acids. With 7 bases removed from V and 8 bases from J, the gap between germline ends came to 15 bases. The CDR3 sequence: CASKGRVVDTIYF. The DNA of the CDR3 is TGTGCCAGTAAGGGCAGGGTGGTCGACACCATATATTTT.

The chain links TRBV7-8 to TRBJ1-4, with 8 bases that match TRBD1. The CDR3 runs 16 residues. CDR1 SGHVS and CDR2 FQNEAQ come from the germline V gene. Trimming removed 5 bases from V and 0 bases from J; junction bases left unmatched: 5. CDR3 coding DNA: TGTGCCAGCAGCCGAGACAGGGGAACAACTAATGAAAAACTGTTTTTT. It translates to CASSRDRGTTNEKLFF.

A single count supports this clone. The chain recombines TRBV7-9 with TRBJ1-1, with D hard to call. Looked up from germline, CDR1 is SEHNR and CDR2 is FQNEAQ (reference sequence). CDR3 length: 14 residues. V lost 5 bases, J lost 5 bases, and 15 bases lay in between. CDR3 coding DNA: TGTGCCAGCAGCCCCCAGGCCAGGAGGACTGAAGCTTTCTTT. This codes for CASSPQARRTEAFF.

The table lists this clone with a count of one. The chain employs TRBV2 and TRBJ2-2; maybe TRBD2 (5 bases). The V and J ends lost 4 bases and 7 bases respectively, with 16 bases between them. Germline loops: CDR1 SNHLY, CDR2 FYNNEI. This CDR3 region has 15 residues. CDR3 coding DNA: TGTGCCAGCAGTGCTAGCAGTCGAAAGGGCGGGGAGCTGTTTTTT. Its protein product is CASSASSRKGGELFF.

The chain is built from TRBV2 and TRBJ1-2; tentative D call: TRBD1 (6 bases). Per germline, CDR1 SNHLY and CDR2 FYNNEI. This CDR3 is 13 amino acids long. Trimming stripped 7 bases from V and 6 bases from J, with 15 bases between. CDR3 in DNA: TGTGCCAGCACGTTGGGCAGGGGTGATGGCTACACCTTC. Protein: CASTLGRGDGYTF.